A single sample gave rise to the 27 T cell receptor beta chains below, sequenced in a study of T cell repertoires in cytomegalovirus infection. TCRdb redid the calling of the reads with MiXCR, one entry per CDR3 protein. The top ten clones hold 43% of a sample with hundreds of thousands of distinct CDR3 sequences, more than 40% of them seen once. These TCRs' antigens remain unknown. The input for sequencing was cultured PBMCs, taken from culture after CMV antigen stimulation. These receptors were collected from a human donor in good health (CMV status not recorded). Some clones in this sample may be carry-over from other donors' samples.

The chain carries TRBV10-3 and TRBJ2-5; 11 bases are a match to TRBD2. Germline V lookup: CDR1 ENHRY, CDR2 SYGVKD. Trimming removed 0 bases from V and 3 bases from J; junction bases left unmatched: 3. The CDR3 has 16 residues. The CDR3 DNA follows: TGTGCCATCAGTGAGTCTGCTAGCGGGGGGAAAGAGACCCAGTACTTC. Its translation: CAISESASGGKETQYF.

The V call is TRBV5-4, the J call TRBJ2-5; 8 bases are a match to TRBD2. Per germline, CDR1 SGHNT and CDR2 YYREEE (reference sequence). The CDR3 sequence is 15 residues long. The J segment lost 1 base and the V segment lost 5 bases, leaving 7 bases of the junction unmatched. The CDR3 protein is CASSWGAGVQETQYF. CDR3 DNA sequence: TGTGCCAGCAGTTGGGGAGCGGGGGTCCAAGAGACCCAGTACTTC.

The chain employs TRBV7-4 and TRBJ2-6; D remains unclear. The CDR3 extends over 16 amino acids. The V gene lost 2 bases and the J gene lost 2 bases, with 10 bases spanning the gap. Looked up from germline, CDR1 is SGHVT and CDR2 is SQSDAQ. DNA for the CDR3: TGTGCCAGCAGCTTACCTCCAGAAGCTGGGGCCAACGTCCTGACTTTC. This encodes CASSLPPEAGANVLTF.

The CDR3 spells CASSYVAGQGLSGQYF. The CDR3 bases are TGTGCCAGCAGTTACGTTGCGGGGCAGGGGCTGAGTGGGCAGTACTTC. The rearrangement uses TRBV6-6 and TRBJ2-7; D may correspond to TRBD1 or TRBD2 (6 bases each). V was trimmed by 2 bases and J by 9 bases, leaving 23 bases between them. Germline assignment: CDR1 MNHNY and CDR2 SVGAGI (reference sequence). CDR3 length: 16 amino acids.

This chain joins TRBV6-1 and TRBJ2-7, with 13 bases that match TRBD2. The germline CDR1 and CDR2 sequences are MNHNS and SASEGT. The CDR3 has 18 residues. Unmatched junction bases numbered 13, after V lost 5 bases and J lost 3 bases. DNA for the CDR3: TGTGCCAGCAGTTTTATTGGACTAGCGGGAGCAAAGAACTACGAGCAGTACTTC. Its protein product is CASSFIGLAGAKNYEQYF.

This clonotype was counted a few times. The V call is TRBV7-2, the J call TRBJ2-7; 7 bases match TRBD2. The V and J ends lost 1 base and 4 bases, in that order; junction bases with no gene match: 7. The V gene's germline CDR1 is SGHTA and CDR2 FQGNSA. The CDR3 sequence is 15 residues long. The CDR3 nucleotides read TGTGCCAGCAGCTTAGTTCGTGGCGGGAGTTACGAGCAGTACTTC. Its protein is CASSLVRGGSYEQYF.

The chain combines TRBV7-4 with TRBJ1-2; D possibly corresponds to TRBD1 (5 bases). V was pared by 4 bases and J by 6 bases, with 15 bases between. This CDR3 region has 14 residues. Germline loops: CDR1 SGHVT, CDR2 SQSDAQ. CDR3 in DNA: TGTGCCAGCAGCTCGGAGACAGCATTCAATGGCTACACCTTC. This sequence encodes CASSSETAFNGYTF.

V usage is TRBV4-1 and J usage is TRBJ1-1, with unresolved D. Trimming removed 2 bases at V and 3 bases at J, with 4 bases between. The CDR3 loop spans 12 amino acids. CDR1 and CDR2 (germline): MGHRA, YSYEKL. This CDR3 reads CASSQPYTEAFF. In DNA form, the CDR3 reads TGCGCCAGCAGCCAACCCTACACTGAAGCTTTCTTT.

The rearrangement joins TRBV7-6 to TRBJ2-1; D is uncertain. CDR3 length: 17 residues. V lost 6 bases to trimming and J lost 3 bases, with 21 bases between them. CDR1 and CDR2 from the germline V gene are SGHVS and FNYEAQ. The CDR3 sequence: CASSNFEGVGVYNEQFF. The DNA for the CDR3 is TGTGCCAGCAGTAATTTTGAAGGTGTAGGTGTCTACAATGAGCAGTTCTTC. Together with reference TRBV7-6 and TRBJ2-1, the CDR3 gives the full variable domain: GAGVSQSPRYKVTKRGQDVALRCDPISGHVSLYWYRQALGQGPEFLTYFNYEAQQDKSGLPNDRFSAERPEGSISTLTIQRTEQRDSAMYRCASSNFEGVGVYNEQFFGPGTRLTVL.

This clonotype was counted between two and nine times. The chain uses TRBV11-2 and TRBJ2-5, with 7 bases matching TRBD1. The CDR3 runs to 15 residues. The germline gives CDR1 SGHAT, CDR2 FQNNGV. With V trimmed by 3 bases and J by 2 bases, 6 bases remained unmatched. The CDR3 DNA is TGTGCCAGCAGCTTGGGAAGGGGGCCTCAAGAGACCCAGTACTTC. Encoded protein: CASSLGRGPQETQYF.

This chain joins TRBV7-6 and TRBJ2-7; 11 positions agree with TRBD2. The CDR3 runs 15 residues. V gave up 5 bases and J gave up 2 bases; unmatched junction bases: 5. Per the germline V gene, CDR1 is SGHVS and CDR2 is FNYEAQ. CDR3 DNA: TGTGCCAGCAGCCGCGAGACTAGCGGGGCCTACGAGCAGTACTTC. It codes for CASSRETSGAYEQYF.

The chain uses TRBV10-2 and TRBJ2-5, with D tentatively TRBD2 (6 bases). The V end lost 10 bases, the J end lost 1 base, and 19 bases lay between the germline ends. This CDR3 region has 15 residues. Germline lookup yields CDR1 WSHSY and CDR2 SAAADI. DNA of the CDR3: TGCGCCACCTCCTGGGACTTCGGGGGCCAAGAGACCCAGTACTTC. This encodes CATSWDFGGQETQYF.

This clonotype was counted only a few times. The CDR3 reads CASSRTGTSNQPQHF. CDR3 coding DNA: TGTGCCAGCAGTAGGACAGGGACTAGCAATCAGCCCCAGCATTTT. This sequence joins TRBV12-3 or TRBV12-4 and TRBJ1-5, with TRBD1 matching 8 bases. The CDR3 runs to 15 residues. V trimming: 5 bases; J trimming: 0 bases; junction bases outside the gene matches: 3.

The gene calls are TRBV7-2 and TRBJ2-1; the D gene is possibly TRBD2 (7 bases). V was shortened by 5 bases and J by 12 bases, with 20 bases between the two germline ends. The length of the CDR3 is 14 residues. Per the germline V gene, CDR1 is SGHTA and CDR2 is FQGNSA. The CDR3 region is CASSKQSGEGGQFF. DNA of the CDR3: TGTGCCAGCAGCAAACAATCAGGGGAGGGGGGGCAGTTCTTC.

This chain joins TRBV7-8 and TRBJ2-7; no clear D gene. The CDR3 has 15 residues. Germline V gives CDR1 SGHVS, CDR2 FQNEAQ. Trimming stripped 1 base from V and 2 bases from J, with 12 bases between. CDR3 protein: CASSLVLAVAYEQYF. In DNA, the CDR3 is TGTGCCAGCAGCTTAGTTTTGGCGGTCGCCTACGAGCAGTACTTC.

V and J are TRBV4-2 and TRBJ2-7; no clear D gene. The V end lost 0 bases, the J end lost 7 bases, and 13 bases lay between the germline ends. The length of the CDR3 is 14 residues. Germline assignment: CDR1 LGHNA and CDR2 YNFKEQ. This chain's CDR3 is CASSQDRLLREQYF. CDR3 DNA: TGTGCCAGCAGCCAAGATCGGCTTCTGCGGGAGCAGTACTTC.

The chain employs TRBV15 and TRBJ2-7; D remains unclear. Per the germline V gene, CDR1 is LNHNV and CDR2 is YYDKDF (reference sequence). Trimming stripped 4 bases from V and 0 bases from J, with 10 bases between. The CDR3 contains 14 residues. CDR3: CATSIEVNSYEQYF. The CDR3 DNA sequence: TGTGCCACCAGCATTGAGGTGAACTCCTACGAGCAGTACTTC.

V and J are TRBV4-1 and TRBJ2-7, with D possibly being TRBD2 (6 bases). Germline-derived CDR1 and CDR2 are MGHRA and YSYEKL. The CDR3 totals 16 residues. V lost 0 bases and J lost 6, with 18 bases in between. CDR3 sequence: CASSQDPLGGATEQYF. CDR3 DNA sequence: TGCGCCAGCAGCCAAGACCCTCTGGGGGGAGCGACCGAGCAGTACTTC.

The J gene is TRBJ2-5, the V gene TRBV2, with D possibly being TRBD1 (6 bases). Germline assignment: CDR1 SNHLY and CDR2 FYNNEI. The CDR3 spans 13 residues. V lost 3 bases and J lost 5, with 10 bases in between. CDR3 sequence reads: CASSDTGQETQYF. The CDR3 DNA reads as TGTGCCAGCAGTGATACTGGACAGGAGACCCAGTACTTC.

This chain links TRBV7-2 with TRBJ2-4; D possibly matches TRBD1 or TRBD2 (6 bases each). Germline V gene lookup returns CDR1 SGHTA and CDR2 FQGNSA. The CDR3 is made up of 14 amino acids. V was cut by 3 bases and J by 7 bases, with 13 bases left in between. CDR3 in amino acids: CASSLLGGLNIQYF. The CDR3 DNA is TGTGCCAGCAGCTTGTTAGGGGGACTGAACATTCAGTACTTC.

V is TRBV6-5 and J is TRBJ1-6; D is possibly TRBD1 (5 bases). In germline, CDR1 is MNHEY, CDR2 SVGAGI. The V end was cut by 4 bases, the J end by 8 bases, with 21 bases between. The CDR3 is 17 residues long. This CDR3 is CASSFLVRDYEDSPLHF. The CDR3 DNA reads TGTGCCAGCAGTTTCCTTGTCCGGGACTACGAAGATTCACCCCTCCACTTT.

This rearrangement joins TRBV28 to TRBJ1-1; no clear D gene. Germline V gene data show CDR1 as MDHEN and CDR2 as SYDVKM. The CDR3 is made up of 10 amino acids. V was pared by 7 bases and J by 7 bases, with 7 bases between. CDR3 sequence: CASTAGEAFF. In DNA form, the CDR3 reads TGTGCCAGCACCGCAGGTGAAGCTTTCTTT.

This clonotype was counted a few times. This sequence joins TRBV5-6 and TRBJ1-2, with 7 bases fitting TRBD1. V gave up 2 bases and J gave up 3 bases; unmatched junction bases: 7. The CDR3 loop spans 15 amino acids. Germline loops: CDR1 SGHDT, CDR2 YYEEEE. CDR3 nucleotides: TGTGCCAGCAGCTTCATGACAGGGTCGGACTATGGCTACACCTTC. Its translation is CASSFMTGSDYGYTF.

This clonotype was counted only a few times. This chain connects TRBV7-8 to TRBJ2-5; D perhaps matches TRBD2 (6 bases). This CDR3 contains 13 residues. In germline, CDR1 is SGHVS, CDR2 FQNEAQ. Trimming cost V 5 bases and J 5 bases, with 12 bases left between them. The CDR3 region has the DNA TGTGCCAGCAGCCCGGGAGTTCCGGAGACCCAGTACTTC. Protein product: CASSPGVPETQYF. The full variable domain, in which reference TRBV7-8 and TRBJ2-5 provide the parts outside the CDR3, is GAGVSQSPRYKVAKRGQDVALRCDPISGHVSLFWYQQALGQGPEFLTYFQNEAQLDKSGLPSDRFFAERPEGSVSTLKIQRTQQEDSAVYLCASSPGVPETQYFGPGTRLLVL.

The chain carries TRBV6-1 and TRBJ1-1; D perhaps matches TRBD1 (6 bases). Trimming took off 5 bases at V and 7 bases at J, with 17 bases between the two ends. Germline V gene sequence: CDR1 MNHNS, CDR2 SASEGT. This CDR3 region has 14 residues. CDR3 in DNA: TGTGCCAGCAGTCCAGGGGTGACGGTGAGTGAAGCTTTCTTT. It yields the protein CASSPGVTVSEAFF.

This clonotype was seen repeatedly, ten times or more. The V call is TRBV7-2, the J call TRBJ1-6; no firm D call. Germline CDR1 SGHTA, CDR2 FQGNSA. The CDR3 contains 13 residues. V was trimmed by 4 bases and J by 10 bases, leaving 11 bases between them. For the CDR3, the DNA is TGTGCCAGCAGCTCCCGTCGCGGCTCACCCCTCCACTTT. This sequence encodes CASSSRRGSPLHF. Full variable domain (remainder filled in from reference TRBV7-2 and TRBJ1-6): GAGVSQSPSNKVTEKGKDVELRCDPISGHTALYWYRQSLGQGLEFLIYFQGNSAPDKSGLPSDRFSAERTGGSVSTLTIQRTQQEDSAVYLCASSSRRGSPLHFGNGTRLTVT.

The CDR3 here is CASSLPWASGSGDTQYF. CDR3 DNA sequence: TGTGCCAGCAGCTTGCCATGGGCTAGCGGGAGTGGAGATACGCAGTATTTT. The chain links TRBV5-5 to TRBJ2-3, with 10 nucleotides matching TRBD2. This CDR3 has 17 residues. Looked up from germline, CDR1 is SGHKS and CDR2 is YYEKEE (reference sequence). J was trimmed by 5 bases and V by 1 base; bases with no gene match: 10.